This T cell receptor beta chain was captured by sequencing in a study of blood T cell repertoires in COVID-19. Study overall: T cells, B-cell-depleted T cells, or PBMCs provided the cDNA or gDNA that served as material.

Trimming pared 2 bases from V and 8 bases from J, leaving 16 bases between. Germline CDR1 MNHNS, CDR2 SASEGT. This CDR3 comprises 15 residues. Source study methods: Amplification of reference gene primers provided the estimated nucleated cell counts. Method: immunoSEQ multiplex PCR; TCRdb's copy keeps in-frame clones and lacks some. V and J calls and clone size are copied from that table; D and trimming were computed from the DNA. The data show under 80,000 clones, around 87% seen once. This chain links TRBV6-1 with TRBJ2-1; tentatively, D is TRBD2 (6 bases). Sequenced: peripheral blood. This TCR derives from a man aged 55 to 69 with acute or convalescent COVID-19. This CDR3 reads CASSETPAGFDEQFF. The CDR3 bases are TGTGCCAGCAGTGAAACGCCCGCGGGGTTCGATGAGCAGTTCTTC.